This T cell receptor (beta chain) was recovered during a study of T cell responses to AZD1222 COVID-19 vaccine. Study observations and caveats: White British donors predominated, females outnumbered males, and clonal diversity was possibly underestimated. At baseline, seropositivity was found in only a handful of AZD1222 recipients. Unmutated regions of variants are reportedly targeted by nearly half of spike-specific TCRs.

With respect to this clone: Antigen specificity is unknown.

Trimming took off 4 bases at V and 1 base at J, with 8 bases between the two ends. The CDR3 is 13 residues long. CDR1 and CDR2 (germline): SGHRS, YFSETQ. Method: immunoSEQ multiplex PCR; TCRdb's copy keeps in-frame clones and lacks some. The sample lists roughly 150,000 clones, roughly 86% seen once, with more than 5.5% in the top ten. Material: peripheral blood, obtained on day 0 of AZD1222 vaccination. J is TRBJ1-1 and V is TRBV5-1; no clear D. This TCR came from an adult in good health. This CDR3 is CASSASGNTEAFF. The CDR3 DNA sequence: TGCGCCAGCAGCGCCTCGGGGAACACTGAAGCTTTCTTT.